The 20 T cell receptor beta chains below come from one sample, sequenced in a study of OX40 agonist ivuxolimab in advanced cancers. Generated by immunoSEQ multiplex PCR, the TCRdb table keeps only in-frame clones and is missing some. The sample shows nearly 60,000 clones, approximately 75% of them seen only once. The source was CD4+ or CD8+ T cells sorted from blood, collected in a trial of the OX40 agonist ivuxolimab. The origin of the receptors is an adult with an advanced solid tumor such as melanoma, head and neck, liver or kidney cancer.

This chain uses TRBV12-5 with TRBJ1-3, with D hard to call. With 2 bases removed from V and 1 base from J, the gap between germline ends came to 3 bases. The CDR3 covers 13 residues. Germline-derived CDR1 and CDR2 are LGHNT and FRNRAP. The chain's CDR3 is CASGLRSGNTIYF. The CDR3 coding sequence is TGTGCTAGTGGTTTGAGGTCTGGAAACACCATATATTTT. The entire variable domain, with the rest obtained from reference TRBV12-5 and TRBJ1-3, is as follows: DARVTQTPRHKVTEMGQEVTMRCQPILGHNTVFWYRQTMMQGLELLAYFRNRAPLDDSGMPKDRFSAEMPDATLATLKIQPSEPRDSAVYFCASGLRSGNTIYFGEGSWLTVV.

The J gene is TRBJ1-6, the V gene TRBV19; D is unclear. This CDR3 spans 14 amino acids. Germline assignment: CDR1 LNHDA and CDR2 SQIVND (reference sequence). Trimming removed 5 bases from V and 0 bases from J, with 5 bases in between. The CDR3 DNA reads as TGTGCCAGTAGTGACCCCTCCTATAATTCACCCCTCCACTTT. Translating it yields CASSDPSYNSPLHF.

This chain links TRBV12-5 with TRBJ2-7; 8 bases line up with TRBD1. Germline CDR1 LGHNT, CDR2 FRNRAP. The CDR3 extends over 19 amino acids. The junction had 18 bases not matched to a gene; V was cut back by 0 bases and J by 5 bases. CDR3 sequence: CASGLVRFRERDRRNEQYF. CDR3 sequence (DNA): TGTGCTAGTGGTTTGGTACGTTTTAGGGAACGGGACAGGAGGAACGAGCAGTACTTC.

Concerning this clone: Other nucleotide sequences in the sample specify the same CDR3. The rearrangement links TRBV2 to TRBJ2-3; the D gene is possibly TRBD1 (6 bases). V was clipped by 4 bases and J by 2 bases, with 16 bases between them. CDR3 size: 16 residues. Germline CDR1 SNHLY, CDR2 FYNNEI. The CDR3 loop reads CASSGLGDIPTDTQYF. The CDR3 nucleotides read TGTGCCAGCAGTGGCTTGGGGGACATCCCCACAGATACGCAGTATTTT.

V usage is TRBV13 and J usage is TRBJ2-3; D gene unclear. Trimming stripped 6 bases from V and 0 bases from J, with 13 bases between. The germline V gene has CDR1 PRHDT and CDR2 FYEKMQ (reference sequence). The CDR3 loop spans 15 amino acids. CDR3 amino acids: CASRSMMVSTDTQYF. The CDR3 nucleotides read TGTGCCAGCAGGTCGATGATGGTGAGCACAGATACGCAGTATTTT.

This chain connects TRBV2 to TRBJ2-3; D is unclear. The germline CDR1 and CDR2 sequences are SNHLY and FYNNEI. This CDR3 has 15 residues. V was shortened by 5 bases and J by 4 bases, with 16 bases between the two germline ends. The chain's CDR3 is CASSTDWAWADTQYF. The CDR3 DNA follows: TGTGCCAGCAGTACCGACTGGGCGTGGGCAGATACGCAGTATTTT.

The V gene is TRBV6-5, the J gene TRBJ1-1; D is uncertain. The CDR3 consists of 16 residues. Per the germline V gene, CDR1 is MNHEY and CDR2 is SVGAGI. Trimming stripped 0 bases from V and 7 bases from J, with 18 bases between. The CDR3 DNA is TGTGCCAGCAGTTACTCGACGAGGACGGATTACGGTGAAGCTTTCTTT. Protein sequence: CASSYSTRTDYGEAFF.

This CDR3 is CASSFRQSFNSGANVLTF. The CDR3 DNA follows: TGTGCCAGCAGCTTCCGACAGAGCTTCAACTCTGGGGCCAACGTCCTGACTTTC. This sequence joins TRBV7-2 and TRBJ2-6, with a weak D call TRBD1 (5 bases). V was cut by 3 bases and J by 0 bases, with 15 bases left in between. Germline CDR1 SGHTA, CDR2 FQGNSA. The CDR3 runs 18 residues.

The chain's CDR3 is CASSLASGQGIGANVLTF. The CDR3, as DNA: TGTGCCAGCAGCTTAGCTTCGGGACAGGGAATTGGGGCCAACGTCCTGACTTTC. The chain couples TRBV7-6 to TRBJ2-6; 9 nucleotides align to TRBD1. The CDR3 runs 18 residues. V shed 0 bases and J 3 bases; nucleotides not matched to a gene: 6. CDR1 is SGHVS and CDR2 is FNYEAQ in the germline V gene.

This chain connects TRBV7-6 to TRBJ2-5; D is unclear. Germline V gene lookup returns CDR1 SGHVS and CDR2 FNYEAQ. Trimming pared 5 bases from V and 2 bases from J, leaving 9 bases between. The CDR3 has 13 amino acids. The CDR3 protein is CASSTSGQETQYF. In DNA, the CDR3 is TGTGCCAGCAGCACCTCAGGTCAAGAGACCCAGTACTTC. Looking up the rest from reference TRBV7-6 and TRBJ2-5 gives the full variable domain: GAGVSQSPRYKVTKRGQDVALRCDPISGHVSLYWYRQALGQGPEFLTYFNYEAQQDKSGLPNDRFSAERPEGSISTLTIQRTEQRDSAMYRCASSTSGQETQYFGPGTRLLVL.

This chain joins TRBV6-6 and TRBJ1-1; D unclear. Germline V lookup: CDR1 MNHNY, CDR2 SVGAGI (reference sequence). V dropped 6 bases and J dropped 1 base, with 6 bases sitting between them. The CDR3 spans 12 residues. CDR3 residues: CASSEWNTEAFF. CDR3 coding DNA: TGTGCCAGCAGCGAATGGAACACTGAAGCTTTCTTT.

CDR3 sequence reads: CANTGPNTEAFF. CDR3 DNA: TGTGCCAATACCGGTCCCAACACTGAAGCTTTCTTT. V gene TRBV18 combines with J gene TRBJ1-1; D call uncertain. CDR1 and CDR2 from the germline V gene are KGHSH and LQKENI. Trimming removed 10 bases at V and 2 bases at J, with 11 bases between. The length of the CDR3 is 12 residues.

This clone came up once. The chain uses TRBV11-3 and TRBJ2-2, with TRBD2 matching over 8 bases. Germline V gene sequence: CDR1 SGHNT, CDR2 YENEEA. V shed 5 bases and J 3 bases; nucleotides not matched to a gene: 11. The CDR3 is 17 amino acids. CDR3 DNA sequence: TGTGCCAGCAGCCCCAGGGTAGCGGGGAAATACACCGGGGAGCTGTTTTTT. Translating it yields CASSPRVAGKYTGELFF.

This clone appeared a few times. The genes are TRBV27 and TRBJ2-7; TRBD1 matches 9 bases. From germline, CDR1 is MNHEY and CDR2 SMNVEV (reference sequence). Trimming removed 6 bases from V and 0 bases from J; junction bases left unmatched: 6. The CDR3 loop spans 15 amino acids. The CDR3 spells CASRRATGGSYEQYF. CDR3 nucleotides: TGTGCCAGCAGACGCGCGACAGGGGGCTCCTACGAGCAGTACTTC.

This clone was seen more than once but under ten times. The V and J genes are TRBV4-2 and TRBJ1-2; no clear D gene. Trimming removed 1 base at V and 6 bases at J, with 6 bases between. The CDR3 spans 12 residues. Germline CDR1 is LGHNA and CDR2 is YNFKEQ. CDR3 residues: CASSQVGNGYTF. The CDR3 DNA sequence: TGTGCCAGCAGCCAAGTAGGTAATGGCTACACCTTC.

This clone was seen only once. The chain is built from TRBV11-3 and TRBJ2-2; D unresolved. V was trimmed by 0 bases and J by 7 bases, leaving 6 bases between them. Germline V gene lookup returns CDR1 SGHNT and CDR2 YENEEA. The CDR3 consists of 13 residues. In DNA, the CDR3 is TGTGCCAGCAGCTTAGAGGGCGGCGGGGAGCTGTTTTTT. This sequence encodes CASSLEGGGELFF.

This chain joins TRBV5-1 and TRBJ1-1; no clear D gene. V was pared by 0 bases and J by 3 bases, with 12 bases between. CDR3 length: 15 residues. Per germline, CDR1 SGHRS and CDR2 YFSETQ. CDR3 in amino acids: CASSLEAIGDTEAFF. Written as DNA, the CDR3 is TGCGCCAGCAGCTTGGAGGCCATCGGGGACACTGAAGCTTTCTTT.

This chain connects TRBV19 to TRBJ2-5, with TRBD1 identical over 9 bases. V was pared by 5 bases and J by 5 bases, with 3 bases of the junction left unmatched. Germline values: CDR1 LNHDA, CDR2 SQIVND (reference sequence). The CDR3 consists of 13 residues. CDR3 in amino acids: CASSDRGGETQYF. CDR3 coding DNA: TGTGCCAGTAGTGACAGGGGGGGTGAGACCCAGTACTTC.

The genes are TRBV6-4 and TRBJ2-7; D ambiguous. Germline CDR1 and CDR2: MRHNA and SNTAGT. The CDR3 totals 18 residues. Trimming removed 0 bases from V and 0 bases from J, with 18 bases in between. This chain's CDR3 is CASSDSSSGPFSSYEQYF. In nucleotides, the CDR3 is TGTGCCAGCAGTGACTCGAGTAGTGGGCCTTTTAGCTCCTACGAGCAGTACTTC.

This clone has just a few counts. The chain joins TRBV7-7 to TRBJ2-7, with D uncertain. In germline, CDR1 is SSHAT, CDR2 FNYEAQ (reference sequence). V shed 6 bases and J shed 0 bases, with 21 bases lying between them. This CDR3 spans 17 amino acids. The CDR3 nucleotides are TGTGCCAGCAGTCGCCTTCCCGGGCCATCACCCTCCTACGAGCAGTACTTC. Translating gives CASSRLPGPSPSYEQYF.